This section outlines one T cell receptor beta chain sequence together with its context. This sample was taken from a study of cytomegalovirus exposure and HLA in healthy donors. Study background: Most donors, roughly 82% of a few hundred genotyped, fell in the Caucasian-associated ancestry cluster.

The study ran its PCR with 60 Vbeta and 13 Jbeta primers. The assay was immunoSEQ multiplex PCR, and TCRdb's table has in-frame clones only and misses some. The repertoire table contains around 70,000 clones. Trimming cost V 5 bases and J 4 bases; bases outside gene matches: 7. CDR1 is SGHVS and CDR2 is FNYEAQ in the germline V gene. The CDR3 runs to 14 residues. The clonotype comes from a boy younger than 18 in good health and CMV-seronegative. The rearrangement joins TRBV7-6 to TRBJ2-7; 8 bases match TRBD2. Sequenced material: PBMCs. CDR3: CASSGGRGAYEQYF. The CDR3 DNA sequence: TGTGCCAGCAGCGGAGGGCGGGGGGCGTACGAGCAGTACTTC.